A selection of T cell receptor beta chains follows, all from one sample in a study of control samples from healthy donors and cancer patients. Sequencing was performed with immunoSEQ multiplex PCR; in TCRdb, only in-frame clones are kept and a portion is missing. The data show some 100,000 clones, with 88% seen just once and roughly 15% held by the top ten. Specimen: blood. All receptors derive from a man aged 25 to 40 in good health. Both conserved end residues are part of each CDR3. D genes are given only for firm matches. Rows give clone size only sometimes, using once, few, many, or a class for an expanded clone.

length | J | D | size | V | CDR3 | DNA
16 | TRBJ2-5 | TRBD2 | - | TRBV7-6 | CASSPRLAGGGETQYF | TGTGCCAGCAGCCCCCGACTAGCGGGAGGGGGTGAGACCCAGTACTTC
13 | TRBJ1-5 | - | - | TRBV20-1 | CSASSGTNQPQHF | TGCAGTGCTAGTTCGGGGACAAATCAGCCCCAGCATTTT
13 | TRBJ1-1 | - | - | TRBV7-2 | CASSLYRGYEAFF | TGTGCCAGCAGCTTATATAGGGGGTATGAAGCTTTCTTT
16 | TRBJ2-7 | TRBD2 | once | TRBV7-3 | CASSPSTSGSPYEQYF | TGTGCCAGCAGCCCTTCGACTAGCGGGTCCCCCTACGAGCAGTACTTC
16 | TRBJ2-1 | TRBD1 | - | TRBV6-2/TRBV6-3 | CASSYAGQGMRNEQFF | TGTGCCAGCAGTTACGCCGGACAGGGGATGAGGAATGAGCAGTTCTTC
13 | TRBJ1-2 | - | once | TRBV12-3/TRBV12-4 | CASSQIVRFGYTF | TGTGCCAGCAGTCAAATAGTTAGATTCGGCTACACCTTC
15 | TRBJ1-5 | - | - | TRBV25-1 | CASSDSGHLWEPQHF | TGTGCCAGCAGTGACTCGGGACACCTCTGGGAGCCCCAGCATTTT
16 | TRBJ2-1 | - | - | TRBV24-1 | CATSGPDLSSYNEQFF | TGTGCCACCAGCGGCCCAGACCTCAGCTCCTACAATGAGCAGTTCTTC
14 | TRBJ2-1 | - | - | TRBV5-1 | CATGKKSSYNEQFF | TGCGCCACCGGCAAAAAGAGCTCCTACAATGAGCAGTTCTTC
14 | TRBJ1-2 | - | - | TRBV9 | CASSVDSQGYGYTF | TGTGCCAGCAGCGTAGATTCCCAAGGCTATGGCTACACCTTC
14 | TRBJ1-1 | - | - | TRBV28 | CASSPRAGYTEAFF | TGTGCCAGCTCCCCCAGAGCAGGCTACACTGAAGCTTTCTTT